These T cell receptor beta chains were read from a single sample in a study of shared clonotypes between healthy human individuals. Clones were read by immunoSEQ multiplex PCR, and TCRdb kept only the in-frame ones, dropping some. The sample includes about 1 million clones, approximately 68% of them seen just once. Sequences were obtained from memory CD4+ T cells sorted from blood. The receptors stem from a man between 18 and 35 years old in good health. CDR3s include the opening cysteine and the closing phenylalanine or tryptophan. Fields, in order: CDR3 protein, CDR3 DNA, D gene, V gene, CDR3 length, J gene, clone size. A D gene is named only where the DNA matches it firmly. Size tells how often a clone was seen (once, few, many) or the class of an expanded clone, and some rows leave it out.

CDR3 protein: CATSRGEGQGNEQYF
CDR3 DNA: TGTGCCACCAGCAGAGGGGAGGGACAGGGGAACGAGCAGTACTTC
D gene: TRBD1
V gene: TRBV15
CDR3 length: 15
J gene: TRBJ2-7
clone size: .

CDR3 protein: CASSQDYSLAMGNTIYF
CDR3 DNA: TGCGCCAGCAGCCAAGATTACAGCCTGGCTATGGGAAACACCATATATTTT
D gene: .
V gene: TRBV4-1
CDR3 length: 17
J gene: TRBJ1-3
clone size: .

CDR3 protein: CASSNPGPDSDYGYTF
CDR3 DNA: TGTGCCAGCAGTAACCCGGGCCCCGACTCCGACTATGGCTACACCTTC
D gene: .
V gene: TRBV28
CDR3 length: 16
J gene: TRBJ1-2
clone size: .

CDR3 protein: CASSLLRGALTDEKLFF
CDR3 DNA: TGTGCCAGCAGCTTACTTCGTGGCGCCCTCACTGATGAAAAACTGTTTTTT
D gene: .
V gene: TRBV7-2
CDR3 length: 17
J gene: TRBJ1-4
clone size: .

CDR3 protein: CASSTLRGDTEAFF
CDR3 DNA: TGTGCCAGCAGTACCTTGAGGGGGGACACTGAAGCTTTCTTT
D gene: .
V gene: TRBV5-6
CDR3 length: 14
J gene: TRBJ1-1
clone size: .

CDR3 protein: CASSPPQRGVSADTQYF
CDR3 DNA: TGTGCCAGCTCACCACCACAGAGGGGCGTCAGCGCAGATACGCAGTATTTT
D gene: .
V gene: TRBV18
CDR3 length: 17
J gene: TRBJ2-3
clone size: many

CDR3 protein: CASSPRDRKEKLFF
CDR3 DNA: TGTGCCAGCAGCCCCCGGGACAGAAAAGAAAAACTGTTTTTT
D gene: TRBD1
V gene: TRBV6-5
CDR3 length: 14
J gene: TRBJ1-4
clone size: .

CDR3 protein: CASSLRGINMARTTYGYTF
CDR3 DNA: TGTGCCAGCAGCTTGAGGGGTATAAACATGGCCCGAACCACTTATGGCTACACCTTC
D gene: .
V gene: TRBV5-6
CDR3 length: 19
J gene: TRBJ1-2
clone size: .

CDR3 protein: CASSQDTGSSYNSPLHF
CDR3 DNA: TGCGCCAGCAGCCAAGATACGGGGAGCTCCTATAATTCACCCCTCCACTTT
D gene: .
V gene: TRBV4-1
CDR3 length: 17
J gene: TRBJ1-6
clone size: once

CDR3 protein: CASSGQGAGAEAFF
CDR3 DNA: TGTGCCAGTAGCGGACAGGGGGCTGGGGCTGAAGCTTTCTTT
D gene: TRBD1
V gene: TRBV19
CDR3 length: 14
J gene: TRBJ1-1
clone size: few

CDR3 protein: CATSPFGGGTEAFF
CDR3 DNA: TGTGCCACCAGCCCCTTCGGAGGGGGCACTGAAGCTTTCTTT
D gene: .
V gene: TRBV15
CDR3 length: 14
J gene: TRBJ1-1
clone size: .

CDR3 protein: CASSGEAYGYTF
CDR3 DNA: TGTGCCAGCAGTGGGGAGGCCTATGGCTACACCTTC
D gene: .
V gene: TRBV6-6
CDR3 length: 12
J gene: TRBJ1-2
clone size: few

CDR3 protein: CASSSGEWGNEQFF
CDR3 DNA: TGTGCCAGTAGTTCGGGGGAATGGGGTAATGAGCAGTTCTTC
D gene: .
V gene: TRBV19
CDR3 length: 14
J gene: TRBJ2-1
clone size: .

CDR3 protein: CASSPGGTGSTDTQYF
CDR3 DNA: TGTGCCAGCAGCCCGGGGGGGACAGGGAGCACAGATACGCAGTATTTT
D gene: .
V gene: TRBV7-2
CDR3 length: 16
J gene: TRBJ2-3
clone size: .

CDR3 protein: CASTWTGADNYGYTF
CDR3 DNA: TGCGCCAGCACCTGGACGGGGGCAGACAACTATGGCTACACCTTC
D gene: .
V gene: TRBV5-1
CDR3 length: 15
J gene: TRBJ1-2
clone size: few

CDR3 protein: CASSIFGLNYGYTF
CDR3 DNA: TGTGCCAGTAGTATTTTCGGGCTGAACTATGGCTACACCTTC
D gene: .
V gene: TRBV19
CDR3 length: 14
J gene: TRBJ1-2
clone size: .

CDR3 protein: CAWSVRASGDRNIQYF
CDR3 DNA: TGTGCCTGGAGTGTAAGGGCTAGCGGAGATAGGAACATTCAGTACTTC
D gene: TRBD2
V gene: TRBV30
CDR3 length: 16
J gene: TRBJ2-4
clone size: .

CDR3 protein: CASSSGLAARWETQYF
CDR3 DNA: TGTGCCAGCAGCTCGGGACTAGCGGCTAGGTGGGAGACCCAGTACTTC
D gene: TRBD2
V gene: TRBV7-2
CDR3 length: 16
J gene: TRBJ2-5
clone size: .

CDR3 protein: CASQGRAEQFF
CDR3 DNA: TGTGCCAGTCAGGGGCGGGCTGAGCAGTTCTTC
D gene: .
V gene: TRBV28
CDR3 length: 11
J gene: TRBJ2-1
clone size: .

CDR3 protein: CASSIEDGSNQPQHF
CDR3 DNA: TGTGCCAGCAGCATCGAGGACGGGAGCAATCAGCCCCAGCATTTT
D gene: .
V gene: TRBV9
CDR3 length: 15
J gene: TRBJ1-5
clone size: .

CDR3 protein: CASSQFGTGDSPLHF
CDR3 DNA: TGTGCCAGCAGCCAATTTGGGACAGGGGATTCACCCCTCCACTTT
D gene: TRBD1
V gene: TRBV6-1
CDR3 length: 15
J gene: TRBJ1-6
clone size: once

CDR3 protein: CASRPGLAGTYEQYF
CDR3 DNA: TGTGCCAGCAGGCCAGGACTAGCGGGGACCTACGAGCAGTACTTC
D gene: TRBD2
V gene: TRBV6-1
CDR3 length: 15
J gene: TRBJ2-7
clone size: .